This T cell receptor beta chain was recovered during a study of T-cell memory formation after mild COVID-19. Comment on this clonotype: Its antigen is still unknown.

This CDR3 comprises 15 residues. From germline, CDR1 is SGHRS and CDR2 YFSETQ. Trimming left V 5 bases short and J 1 base short, with 13 bases between. Study-level results: Pre-infection memory showed some responding clones, and this suggested that cross-reactive memory joined. CD8+ contracting clones occupied EMRA, while CD4+ ones occupied mainly CM and EM.

Constant-segment-primed 5'RACE gave TCR alpha and TCR beta cDNA libraries with sample barcodes and UMIs. Via MiXCR, TCRdb re-called the 5' RACE reads, giving one row per CDR3 protein. The repertoire consists of about 190,000 distinct CDR3 sequences, with 18% occurring once and the leading ten covering around 2.4%. What was sequenced was PBMCs or a T cell subset sorted from them (not recorded which). The chain recombines TRBV5-1 with TRBJ1-5; tentatively, D is TRBD1 (6 bases). This clonotype was obtained from an adult woman who had mild COVID-19 (a few samples of this study predate the infection). Cell type and time point are not known. DNA of the CDR3: TGCGCCAGCAGTCCAGGGGAGGGGAGCAATCAGCCCCAGCATTTT. Its translation is CASSPGEGSNQPQHF. The complete variable domain, with remaining parts taken from reference TRBV5-1 and TRBJ1-5, reads KAGVTQTPRYLIKTRGQQVTLSCSPISGHRSVSWYQQTPGQGLQFLFEYFSETQRNKGNFPGRFSGRQFSNSRSEMNVSTLELGDSALYLCASSPGEGSNQPQHFGDGTRLSIL.